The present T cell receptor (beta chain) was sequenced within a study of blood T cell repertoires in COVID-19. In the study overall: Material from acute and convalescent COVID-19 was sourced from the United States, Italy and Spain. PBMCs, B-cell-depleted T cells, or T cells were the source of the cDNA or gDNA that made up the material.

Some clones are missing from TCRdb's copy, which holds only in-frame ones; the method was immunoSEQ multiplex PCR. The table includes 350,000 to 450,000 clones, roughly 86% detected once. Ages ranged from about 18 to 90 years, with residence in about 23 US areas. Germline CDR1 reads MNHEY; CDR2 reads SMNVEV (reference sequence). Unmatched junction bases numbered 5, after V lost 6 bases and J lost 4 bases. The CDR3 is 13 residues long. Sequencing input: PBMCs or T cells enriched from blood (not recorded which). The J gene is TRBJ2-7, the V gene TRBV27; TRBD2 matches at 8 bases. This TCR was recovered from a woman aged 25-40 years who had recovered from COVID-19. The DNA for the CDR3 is TGTGCCAGCAGATTTAGCGGGACTTACGAGCAGTACTTC. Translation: CASRFSGTYEQYF.